This T cell receptor beta chain was retrieved from a study of CXCR3-negative and CXCR3-positive naive CD8 T cells. Germline CDR1 and CDR2: MNHEY and SMNVEV (reference sequence). The CDR3 has 12 amino acids. Researchers prepared the TRB cDNA libraries using 5' RACE with UMI labels. TCRdb reanalyzed the 5' RACE reads, giving one entry per CDR3 protein sequence and no DNA. This table holds 50,000 to 75,000 distinct CDR3 sequences. Material for sequencing was naive CXCR3- CD8+ T cells from blood. The subset here: CD45RO-CCR7+CD27+CD95- naive CD8+ T cells lacking CXCR3 (TNR3-). The rearrangement uses TRBV27 and TRBJ1-1; TCRdb outputs TRBD1, but without DNA this stays unchecked. The receptor was derived from a human donor in good health. Some clones in this sample may be carry-over from other donors' samples. This CDR3 is CASSPGGSEAFF.